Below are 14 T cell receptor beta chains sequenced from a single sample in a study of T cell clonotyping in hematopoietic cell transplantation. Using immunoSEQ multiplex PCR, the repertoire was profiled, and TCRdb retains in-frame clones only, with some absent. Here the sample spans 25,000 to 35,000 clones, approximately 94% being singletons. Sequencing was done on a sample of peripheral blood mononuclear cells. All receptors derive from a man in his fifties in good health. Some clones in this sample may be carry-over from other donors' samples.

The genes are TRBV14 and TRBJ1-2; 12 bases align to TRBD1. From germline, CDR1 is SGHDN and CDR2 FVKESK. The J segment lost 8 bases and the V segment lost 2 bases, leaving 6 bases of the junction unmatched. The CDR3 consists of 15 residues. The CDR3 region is CASSQLGQGAGGYTF. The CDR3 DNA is TGTGCCAGCAGCCAACTGGGACAGGGGGCGGGCGGCTACACCTTC.

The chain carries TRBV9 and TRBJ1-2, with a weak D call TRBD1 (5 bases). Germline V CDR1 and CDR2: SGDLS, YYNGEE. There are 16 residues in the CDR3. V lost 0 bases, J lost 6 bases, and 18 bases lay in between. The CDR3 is CASSVGGGGSGDGYTF. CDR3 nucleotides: TGTGCCAGCAGCGTAGGAGGAGGCGGCTCGGGGGATGGCTACACCTTC.

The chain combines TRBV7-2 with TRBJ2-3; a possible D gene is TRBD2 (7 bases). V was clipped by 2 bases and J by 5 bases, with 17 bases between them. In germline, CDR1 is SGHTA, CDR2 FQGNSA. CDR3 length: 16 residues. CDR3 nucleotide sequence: TGTGCCAGCAGCTTAAATTCGGGGGGCGGGGGAGATACGCAGTATTTT. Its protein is CASSLNSGGGGDTQYF.

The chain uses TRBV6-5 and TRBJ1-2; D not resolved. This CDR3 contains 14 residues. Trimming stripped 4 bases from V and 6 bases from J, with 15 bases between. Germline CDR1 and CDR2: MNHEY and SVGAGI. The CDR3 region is CASSSSQPIHGYTF. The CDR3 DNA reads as TGTGCCAGCAGTTCCAGTCAGCCTATCCATGGCTACACCTTC.

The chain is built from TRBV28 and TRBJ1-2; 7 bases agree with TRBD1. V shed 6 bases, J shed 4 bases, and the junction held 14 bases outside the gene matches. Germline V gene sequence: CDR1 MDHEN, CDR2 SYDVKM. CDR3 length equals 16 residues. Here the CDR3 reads CASSSVDRSSTYGYTF. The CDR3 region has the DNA TGTGCCAGCAGCTCCGTGGACAGGTCGTCAACCTATGGCTACACCTTC.

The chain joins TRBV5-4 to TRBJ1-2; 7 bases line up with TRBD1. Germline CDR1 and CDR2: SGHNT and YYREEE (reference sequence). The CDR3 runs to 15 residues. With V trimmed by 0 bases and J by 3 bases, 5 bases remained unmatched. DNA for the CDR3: TGTGCCAGCAGCTTGGGACAGGGATTAGACTATGGCTACACCTTC. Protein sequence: CASSLGQGLDYGYTF. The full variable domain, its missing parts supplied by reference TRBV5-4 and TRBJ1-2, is ETGVTQSPTHLIKTRGQQVTLRCSSQSGHNTVSWYQQALGQGPQFIFQYYREEENGRGNFPPRFSGLQFPNYSSELNVNALELDDSALYLCASSLGQGLDYGYTFGSGTRLTVV.

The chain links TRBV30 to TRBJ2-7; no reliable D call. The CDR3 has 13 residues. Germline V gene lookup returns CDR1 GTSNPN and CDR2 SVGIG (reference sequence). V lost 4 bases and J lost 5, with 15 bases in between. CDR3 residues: CAWNRMGRNEQYF. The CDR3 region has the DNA TGTGCCTGGAATCGGATGGGAAGGAACGAGCAGTACTTC.

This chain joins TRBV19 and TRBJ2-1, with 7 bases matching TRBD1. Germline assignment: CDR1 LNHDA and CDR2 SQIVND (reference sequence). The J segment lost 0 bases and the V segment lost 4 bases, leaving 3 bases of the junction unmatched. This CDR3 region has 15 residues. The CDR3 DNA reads TGTGCCAGTAGTAAGGACAGGAGCTCCTACAATGAGCAGTTCTTC. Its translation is CASSKDRSSYNEQFF.

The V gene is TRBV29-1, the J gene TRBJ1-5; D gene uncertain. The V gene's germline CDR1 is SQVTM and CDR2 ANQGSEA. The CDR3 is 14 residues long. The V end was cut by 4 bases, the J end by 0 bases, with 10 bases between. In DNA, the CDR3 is TGCAGCGTTGCGTGGCAGAATAGCAATCAGCCCCAGCATTTT. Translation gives CSVAWQNSNQPQHF.

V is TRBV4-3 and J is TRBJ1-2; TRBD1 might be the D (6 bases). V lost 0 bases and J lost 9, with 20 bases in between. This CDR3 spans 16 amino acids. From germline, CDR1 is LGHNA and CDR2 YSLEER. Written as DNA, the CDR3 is TGCGCCAGCAGCCAAGAATGGGGGCGCTCTGCCTACAGCTACACCTTC. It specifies CASSQEWGRSAYSYTF.

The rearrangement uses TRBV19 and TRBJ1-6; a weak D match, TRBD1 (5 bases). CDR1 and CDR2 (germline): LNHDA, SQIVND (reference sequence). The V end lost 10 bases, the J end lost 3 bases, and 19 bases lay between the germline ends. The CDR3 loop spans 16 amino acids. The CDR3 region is CATGAGEGYYNSPLHF. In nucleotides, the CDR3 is TGTGCCACCGGGGCTGGAGAAGGTTACTATAATTCACCCCTCCACTTT.

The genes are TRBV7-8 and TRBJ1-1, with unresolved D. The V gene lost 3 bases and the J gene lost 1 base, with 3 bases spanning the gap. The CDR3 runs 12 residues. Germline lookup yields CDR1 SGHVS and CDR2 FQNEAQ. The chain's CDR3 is CASSFPNTEAFF. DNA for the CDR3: TGTGCCAGCAGCTTCCCGAACACTGAAGCTTTCTTT.

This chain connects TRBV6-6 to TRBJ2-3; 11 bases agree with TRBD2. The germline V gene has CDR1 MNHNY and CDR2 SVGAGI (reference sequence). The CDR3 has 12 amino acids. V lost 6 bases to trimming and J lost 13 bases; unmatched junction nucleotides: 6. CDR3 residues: CASRVLAGAKYF. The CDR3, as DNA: TGTGCCAGCAGGGTACTAGCGGGGGCAAAGTATTTT.

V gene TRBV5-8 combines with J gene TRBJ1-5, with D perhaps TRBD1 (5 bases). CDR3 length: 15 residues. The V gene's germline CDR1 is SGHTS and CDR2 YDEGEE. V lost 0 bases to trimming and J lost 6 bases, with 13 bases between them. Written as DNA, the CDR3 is TGTGCCAGCAGCTTGGTTGAAGGGGCGCTTCAGCCCCAGCATTTT. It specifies CASSLVEGALQPQHF.